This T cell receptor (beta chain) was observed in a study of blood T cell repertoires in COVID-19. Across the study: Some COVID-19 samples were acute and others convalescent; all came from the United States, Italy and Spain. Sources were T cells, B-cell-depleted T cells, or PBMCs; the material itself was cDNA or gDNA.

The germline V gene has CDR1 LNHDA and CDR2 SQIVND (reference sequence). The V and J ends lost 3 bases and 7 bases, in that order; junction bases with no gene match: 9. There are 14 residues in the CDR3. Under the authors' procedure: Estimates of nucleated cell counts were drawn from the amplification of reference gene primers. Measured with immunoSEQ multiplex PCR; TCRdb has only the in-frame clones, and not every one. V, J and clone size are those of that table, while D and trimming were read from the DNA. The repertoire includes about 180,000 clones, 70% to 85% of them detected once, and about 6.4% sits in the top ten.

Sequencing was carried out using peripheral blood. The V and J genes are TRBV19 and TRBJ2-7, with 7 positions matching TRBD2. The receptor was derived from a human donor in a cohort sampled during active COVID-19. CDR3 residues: CASSIGMTSREQYF. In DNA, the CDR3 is TGTGCCAGTAGTATCGGGATGACTAGCCGGGAGCAGTACTTC.